This TCR beta chain comes out of a study of blood T cell repertoires in COVID-19. About the study: The study drew acute and convalescent COVID-19 samples from the United States, Italy and Spain.

Methods used by the authors: Estimation of nucleated cell counts relied on the amplification of reference gene primers. Libraries were prepared by immunoSEQ multiplex PCR; TCRdb keeps only in-frame clonotypes and omits some of them. That table furnishes V, J and clone size, whereas the DNA furnished D and trimming. The sample contains around 240,000 clones, approximately 85% of which appear only once. The CDR3 is made up of 14 amino acids. Trimming left V 3 bases short and J 0 bases short, with 9 bases between. Germline V gene sequence: CDR1 SNHLY, CDR2 FYNNEI. The genes are TRBV2 and TRBJ2-7; no definite D call. Input material: PBMCs or T cells enriched from blood (not recorded which). This TCR derives from a woman between 45 and 60 years old who had recovered from COVID-19. The CDR3 is CASSDVLFSYEQYF. Written as DNA, the CDR3 is TGTGCCAGCAGTGATGTCCTGTTCTCCTACGAGCAGTACTTC.